This T cell receptor (beta chain) was observed in a study of T cells in Graves' hyperthyroidism and ophthalmopathy. The source material, RNA transcripts, was used to amplify TCR beta CDR3 regions. TCR CDR3 regions were first amplified by RT-PCR with HTBI primers. TCRdb fed the multiplex PCR reads into MiXCR, producing one record per CDR3 protein. The data contain hundreds of thousands of distinct CDR3 sequences, around 15% of them singletons. In regard to this clonotype: It may be a read error: a sequence one base away is much more abundant.

Trimming pared 3 bases from V and 5 bases from J, leaving 16 bases between. Germline V lookup: CDR1 SEHNR, CDR2 FQNEAQ (reference sequence). The CDR3 length is 15 residues. The receptor was isolated from a young woman with Graves' hyperthyroidism. The sequenced sample was blood. V is TRBV7-9 and J is TRBJ2-5, with D possibly being TRBD1 (5 bases). CDR3 region: CASSLWGRDWETQYF. In nucleotides, the CDR3 is TGTGCCAGCAGCTTGTGGGGCAGGGATTGGGAGACCCAGTACTTC.